Below, 3 T cell receptor beta chains from the same sample are listed, as sequenced in a study of identical twins. TCRdb re-called the 5' RACE reads with MiXCR, one entry per CDR3 protein. The data show around 1.7 million distinct CDR3 sequences, 32% seen once. Input material: cord blood. The receptors derive from a newborn girl in good health.

The J gene is TRBJ1-5, the V gene TRBV15, with 8 bases fitting TRBD1. The ends lost 2 bases at V and 2 bases at J; junction bases unmatched: 5. This CDR3 is 16 amino acids long. Looked up from germline, CDR1 is LNHNV and CDR2 is YYDKDF (reference sequence). The CDR3 is CATSRRPTGGNQPQHF. CDR3 bases: TGTGCCACCAGCAGACGACCGACAGGGGGCAATCAGCCCCAGCATTTT.

As regards this clonotype: A much larger clone lies one base from this, so it may be a read error. The chain joins TRBV28 to TRBJ2-1; D is undetermined. The V and J ends lost 2 bases and 13 bases respectively, with 21 bases between them. This CDR3 has 15 amino acids. Germline V CDR1 and CDR2: MDHEN, SYDVKM. The CDR3 here is CASSLRFVAKETQFF. In DNA form, the CDR3 reads TGTGCCAGCAGTTTAAGATTTGTGGCCAAAGAGACCCAGTTCTTC.

This clonotype was detected a few times. The CDR3 sequence: CASSLITGRETQYF. CDR3 nucleotides: TGTGCCAGCAGCCTAATCACCGGGAGAGAGACCCAGTACTTC. The genes are TRBV6-5 and TRBJ2-5, with TRBD2 as a possible D gene (6 bases). The CDR3 totals 14 residues. V was trimmed by 6 bases and J by 4 bases, leaving 15 bases between them. Germline CDR1 reads MNHEY; CDR2 reads SVGAGI.